This T cell receptor beta chain comes out of a study of shared clonotypes between healthy human individuals (dated by TCRdb to between 2020 and 2021). General notes on the study: The cohort included a few men and two women between 18 and 49 years of age. The study deeply sequenced blood TCR repertoires of about 5 healthy adults to estimate repertoire size and the extent of clonotype sharing between individuals. To increase sequencing depth and limit assay-specific biases, TCR repertoire library preparation and sequencing were carried out by different laboratories using diverse techniques. For each donor, CD4 naive and CD4 memory were each given three plates, CD8 naive was given two plates, and CD8 memory was given one plate. Each donor's leukapheresis produced roughly between roughly 0.85 and 10 billion PBMCs. Overall study results and their limits: Because the study included a small number of donors, the genetic and exposure-history diversity represented was limited. Based on pairwise subsampling, the degree of clonotype sharing among donors was expected to be affected by sequencing depth. Larger estimated clonotype richness was generally found for naive subsets than for memory subsets. Incomplete sequencing was indicated by rarefaction of sorted-subset datasets, despite the large sequencing depth. Compared with non-shared clonotypes, clonotypes shared by all four sorted-subset donors had higher generation probabilities. Approximately 4.8% of naive CD4, 3.5% of naive CD8, around 2.3% of memory CD4, and around 0.4% of memory CD8 clonotypes were shared across several donors. Sampling was restricted to blood, and TCR repertoires in tissues likely differ from the TCR repertoires found in blood.

Using the deep immunoSEQ assay, multiplex PCR amplified TCR CDR3 regions from genomic DNA. Genomic DNA extracted from each cell subset was distributed evenly over all wells of several immunoSEQ 96-well plates, and each plate served as one replicate. For sorted subsets, each replicate PCR was loaded with roughly 0.2 ug genomic DNA, equivalent to 32,000 or so T cell genomes. The purified libraries were quantified using a Qubit 3.0 fluorometer, sized with a Bioanalyzer 2100, and then quantified again using the KAPA Library Quantification kit. Every immunoSEQ 96-well plate was sequenced on a separate single-read 150-cycle Illumina NextSeq 550 flow cell. In the paper's pipeline: Because the immunoSEQ output held only junctional sequences and lacked quality scores, the filtering could not match the filtering applied to full-length reads. To assign V/J genes and CDR3, sequences were annotated against IMGT germline references using PyIR, a Python wrapper for IgBLAST v1.9. Any read was removed if the V/J assignment was weak (E-value above 1e-6), the CDR3 was missing, or the read contained stop codons, out-of-frame junctions, or ambiguous translated residues. V3J clonotypes were defined by identical inferred V gene, J gene, and CDR3 amino acid sequence. To compute the percentage overlap between repertoires, the number of shared unique clonotypes was divided by the size of the smaller repertoire. Richness of each repertoire was evaluated using RTK rarefaction, the Chao1 estimator, and Recon v2.1 estimates of unobserved clonotypes. OLGA was used to compute generation probabilities for all TCRbeta clonotypes that the gDNA method yielded from four donors. In TCRdb, the immuneACCESS table is reduced to in-frame sequences with V and J assigned. These tables do not hold every clone; where another copy was compared, an unresolved V gene accounts for under half, and the others remain unexplained. V and J calls and clone size are given by that table; D and trimming were obtained from the DNA. This sample comprises about 1,900,000 clones, approximately 94% of them detected only once. 0.9% to 1.5% of the sample lies in the top ten.

CD8 naive samples were CD45RO-negative cells positively selected for CCR7, giving a CD45RA+CCR7+ population that excluded TemRA cells. The donors were healthy, HIV-negative adults with no recently reported acute infections or vaccinations. Every donor was a Caucasian adult residing in Nashville, Tennessee, USA. Blood was collected by leukapheresis, and PBMCs were isolated by Ficoll-Histopaque density gradient centrifugation and then cryopreserved in liquid nitrogen vapor phase. Purity and quantity of every magnetically sorted T cell population were checked by analytical flow cytometry. Each sorted fraction had its genomic DNA isolated and then quantified by UV absorbance on a Nanodrop 2000c. A note on this clone: There is no known antigen for this receptor. Base-call qualities are not available, and no considerably larger clone is one nucleotide away.

The CDR1 and CDR2 encoded by the germline V gene are MNHNS and SASEGT. The germline ends are 9 bases apart after V is trimmed by 6 bases and J by 3 bases. The CDR3 numbers 12 residues from cysteine through phenylalanine. Solely the CDR3 DNA is kept, with 36 bases framed from the first base. The TCR sequence derives from a man aged 18-30 years in good health. Material for sequencing was naive CD8+ T cells sorted from blood. Taken with the paper, the label for cell subset or site translates to: CD45RA+CCR7+. The sequence joins TRBV6-1 to TRBJ2-7, with TRBD2 as a weak D call on 5 bases. This receptor has the CDR3 CASRTTNYEQYF. The sequence in DNA is TGTGCCAGCAGGACTACTAACTACGAGCAGTACTTC.